This entry describes one TCR beta chain. The antigen is undetermined. These data originate in a study of cytomegalovirus exposure and HLA in healthy donors. Study-level results: Previously analyzed data showed that most TCR beta V segments were productive at a frequency of about 87% or about 30%. An analysis that was carried out later associated approximately 15,000 TCR beta sequences with HLA alleles at 0.05 false discovery rate.

PCR primers comprised 60 Vbeta and 13 Jbeta primers. Only in-frame clones appear in the TCRdb table, and some are missing; sequencing was by immunoSEQ multiplex PCR. The sample holds some 150,000 clones; 65% to 85% are singletons and the top ten take approximately 7%. V lost 6 bases and J lost 4; bases outside the gene matches: 4. Germline V gene lookup returns CDR1 MNHEY and CDR2 SMNVEV (reference sequence). The CDR3 is 15 residues long. This chain connects TRBV27 to TRBJ2-2; 11 bases match TRBD1. Sequences were obtained from PBMCs. The source is a woman in her twenties or thirties in good health and CMV-seropositive. DNA of the CDR3: TGTGCCAGCAGCCACGGGACAGGGGGCACCGGGGAGCTGTTTTTT. It codes for CASSHGTGGTGELFF.